Shown below are 30 T cell receptor beta chains from a single sample sequenced in a study of tumor-infiltrating lymphocytes in primary liver carcinoma. Investigators took RNA and DNA out together from 20-30 mg of unsorted bulk tissue. Reverse transcription of approximately 0.55 ug total RNA with a constant-region primer produced TCR beta cDNA. Three nested multiplex PCR rounds, a slightly modified ARM-PCR method, built the TCR beta libraries. The first two PCR rounds used TRBV1-TRBV30 primers with a Cbeta primer, roughly 10 cycles each. TCRdb called the multiplex PCR reads again in MiXCR, with one record for every CDR3 protein. The data hold approximately 110,000 distinct CDR3 sequences, with roughly 80% observed a single time. The specimen was liver tumor tissue from sampling region 3. Subset described: tumor region T3, left-lateral pole. The receptors shown here come from a man between 40 and 49 years old with primary liver carcinoma and hepatitis B virus infection.

The rearrangement links TRBV10-3 to TRBJ1-5, with no clear D. The germline V and J ends were trimmed by 6 bases and 8 bases, with 14 bases remaining between them. The CDR3 extends over 13 amino acids. Looked up from germline, CDR1 is ENHRY and CDR2 is SYGVKD. CDR3 amino acids: CAIRHREAKPQHF. In DNA, the CDR3 is TGTGCCATCAGACATAGGGAGGCGAAGCCCCAGCATTTT.

In the case of this clonotype: Relative to the germline gene, one junction end is altered; a read error may explain this. The chain joins TRBV5-6 to TRBJ2-7, with 9 bases lining up with TRBD2. Germline V lookup: CDR1 SGHDT, CDR2 YYEEEE. CDR3 size: 14 residues. The CDR3 DNA is TGTGCCAGCAACTTCCCGGGACTAGCATACGAGCATTACTTC. Its protein product is CASNFPGLAYEHYF.

The rearrangement uses TRBV19 and TRBJ2-1; 7 nucleotides agree with TRBD1. Germline V CDR1 and CDR2: LNHDA, SQIVND (reference sequence). CDR3 size: 15 residues. This chain's CDR3 is CSISSGTAATHEQFF. Written as DNA, the CDR3 is TGTTCCATTAGTTCCGGGACAGCGGCTACTCATGAGCAGTTCTTC. The full variable domain, its missing parts supplied by reference TRBV19 and TRBJ2-1, is DGGITQSPKYLFRKEGQNVTLSCEQNLNHDAMYWYRQDPGQGLRLIYYSQIVNDFQKGDIAEGYSVSREKKESFPLTVTSAQKNPTAFYLCSISSGTAATHEQFFGPGTRLTVL.

This clonotype was observed at least ten times. This chain uses TRBV29-1 with TRBJ2-1, with TRBD2 matching over 14 bases. Losses at the gene ends were 6 bases for V and 8 bases for J; bases not matched to a gene: 9. The CDR3 is 15 residues long. Per germline, CDR1 SQVTM and CDR2 ANQGSEA. The CDR3, as DNA: TGCAGCGTGAGCGGGACTAGCGGGAGAGGCGATGAGCAGTTCTTC. Residues: CSVSGTSGRGDEQFF.

Details on this clonotype: An end of the junction differs from the germline gene, which may be a read error. The CDR3 nucleotides read TGTGCCAGCAGTTACAAGGGTCCTGCCACTTCGATAGCCTACGAGCAGTACTTT. Residues: CASSYKGPATSIAYEQYF. The chain is built from TRBV6-5 and TRBJ2-7; D not resolved. This CDR3 contains 18 residues. Looked up from germline, CDR1 is MNHEY and CDR2 is SVGAGI.

With respect to this clonotype: At one of its ends the junction is not consistent with the germline gene, which may arise from a read error. The chain is built from TRBV24-1 and TRBJ2-6; perhaps TRBD1 as D (6 bases). The germline gives CDR1 KGHDR, CDR2 SFDVKD. The CDR3 sequence is 16 residues long. The chain's CDR3 is CVTGKPGGSGSNVLTF. In DNA form, the CDR3 reads TGTGTCACCGGAAAACCTGGGGGCTCTGGGTCCAACGTCCTGACTTTC.

This clonotype showed up just once. A much more abundant neighbour one base away suggests this may be a read error. Here the CDR3 omits its conserved ending phenylalanine or tryptophan, so a read error is the likely source. This chain links TRBV2 with TRBJ1-2; D might be TRBD1 (6 bases). V dropped 8 bases and J dropped 9 bases, with 10 bases sitting between them. The CDR3 runs to 10 residues. The V gene's germline CDR1 is SNHLY and CDR2 FYNNEI. The CDR3 reads CASGGTRYTL. The CDR3 region has the DNA TGTGCCAGCGGAGGGACACGCTACACCCTC.

This clonotype was seen many times. The chain has TRBV12-3 or TRBV12-4 and TRBJ2-7; possibly TRBD2 for D (5 bases). The CDR3 runs to 12 residues. The V end was cut by 5 bases, the J end by 6 bases, with 11 bases between. The CDR3 loop reads CASSHGGLEQYF. The CDR3, as DNA: TGTGCCAGCAGTCACGGAGGCCTCGAGCAGTACTTC.

This clonotype was observed a single time. In this CDR3 the conserved last residue, phenylalanine or tryptophan, is missing, so a read error is likely. The V gene is TRBV11-2, the J gene TRBJ1-5; the D gene is possibly TRBD1 (6 bases). The CDR3 has 17 residues. Germline V gene sequence: CDR1 SGHAT, CDR2 FQNNGV. The chain's CDR3 is CASNLVGVTGSSQPQHS. The CDR3 region has the DNA TGTGCCAGCAACTTAGTAGGGGTAACAGGGAGCAGTCAGCCACAGCATTCT.

The rearrangement joins TRBV2 to TRBJ2-7; D gene ambiguous. The germline V and J ends were trimmed by 3 bases and 2 bases, with 8 bases remaining between them. Germline V gene lookup returns CDR1 SNHLY and CDR2 FYNNEI. This CDR3 has 13 amino acids. CDR3 nucleotide sequence: TGTGCCAGCAGTGACGTAGCAGCCTACGAGCAGTACTTC. Translated, it gives CASSDVAAYEQYF.

For this clonotype: A read error is likely, as this CDR3 ends without the conserved phenylalanine or tryptophan. The chain is built from TRBV11-2 and TRBJ2-7; the D gene is possibly TRBD1 (5 bases). CDR1 and CDR2 from the germline V gene are SGHAT and FQNNGV. This CDR3 contains 14 residues. CDR3 sequence: CAGSSNRNSCEQYI. Written as DNA, the CDR3 is TGTGCCGGCAGCTCTAACAGGAACTCCTGCGAGCAGTACATC.

A remark on this clonotype: A read error may produce the germline difference seen at one junction end. The rearrangement uses TRBV5-4 and TRBJ1-4; 7 bases fit TRBD1. The germline CDR1 and CDR2 sequences are SGHNT and YYREEE (reference sequence). The CDR3 contains 14 residues. CDR3 in DNA: TGTGCCAGCAGCCTACGACCCGGGACAGAAACGTCTGGATTT. It specifies CASSLRPGTETSGF.

Here the CDR3 reads CASSPIGQGQGEQYF. DNA for the CDR3: TGTGCCAGCTCACCCATTGGACAGGGCCAGGGCGAGCAGTACTTC. V usage is TRBV18 and J usage is TRBJ2-7; 8 bases fit TRBD1. CDR1 is KGHSH, CDR2 LQKENI, per germline. V lost 3 bases and J lost 6; bases outside the gene matches: 10. CDR3 length equals 15 residues.

This clonotype has only one observation. The CDR3: CDAQPGFSYEQYF. DNA of the CDR3: TGTGATGCACAGCCCGGGTTCTCCTACGAGCAGTACTTC. The chain joins TRBV6-5 to TRBJ2-7; D not certain. Germline assignment: CDR1 MNHEY and CDR2 SVGAGI. The CDR3 covers 13 residues.

This clonotype was seen repeatedly, ten times or more. The genes are TRBV6-5 and TRBJ2-3; a possible D gene is TRBD2 (6 bases). Trimming pared 4 bases from V and 14 bases from J, leaving 22 bases between. Germline CDR1 and CDR2: MNHEY and SVGAGI. The CDR3 extends over 14 amino acids. The CDR3 is CASSSSRDSVRLYF. Here the CDR3 DNA reads TGTGCCAGCAGTTCCTCCAGGGACTCCGTAAGGCTGTATTTT.

Details on this clonotype: Mismatch with germline at one junction end may stem from a read error. The CDR3 spells CASSLDPGETSTDSQYF. The CDR3 nucleotides read TGTGCCAGCAGCTTAGATCCGGGGGAGACTAGTACAGATTCGCAGTACTTT. This chain uses TRBV11-2 with TRBJ2-3, with D perhaps matching TRBD2 (6 bases). This CDR3 has 17 amino acids. Germline V gives CDR1 SGHAT, CDR2 FQNNGV.

As for this clonotype: Relative to the germline gene, one junction end is altered; a read error may explain this. J is TRBJ2-5 and V is TRBV7-9; no reliable D call. The V gene's germline CDR1 is SEHNR and CDR2 FQNEAQ (reference sequence). This CDR3 has 12 amino acids. The CDR3 region is CASNLEGETQYF. DNA for the CDR3: TGTGCCAGCAACTTAGAAGGAGAGACACAGTACTTC.

Comment on this clonotype: This likely comes from a read error, as the CDR3 has no conserved phenylalanine or tryptophan at its end. J is TRBJ1-5 and V is TRBV6-6, with D uncertain. Germline V gene lookup returns CDR1 MNHNY and CDR2 SVGAGI (reference sequence). The CDR3 contains 14 residues. Trimming removed 4 bases from V and 2 bases from J, with 9 bases in between. For the CDR3, the DNA is TGTGCCAGCAGTTCGGGCAGCGGCAATCAGCCCCAGCATCTT. Translation gives CASSSGSGNQPQHL.

CDR3: CASSLGTSGRAAQDTPYF. The CDR3, as DNA: TGTGCCAGCAGCCTAGGGACTAGCGGGAGGGCCGCACAGGATACGCCATATTTT. The chain has TRBV7-3 and TRBJ2-3; TRBD2 agrees at 16 bases. Germline values: CDR1 SGHTA, CDR2 FQGTGA. V shed 5 bases and J 15 bases; nucleotides not matched to a gene: 20. The CDR3 extends over 18 amino acids.

Comment on this clonotype: The junction does not match germline at one end; this may be a read error. The rearrangement links TRBV29-1 to TRBJ2-6; either TRBD1 or TRBD2 may supply D (5 bases each). The CDR3 runs to 16 residues. Germline V gene lookup returns CDR1 SQVTM and CDR2 ANQGSEA. This chain's CDR3 is CGVGRGEPSGANVLTF. CDR3 coding DNA: TGTGGCGTTGGTAGAGGGGAACCCTCTGGGGCCAACGTCCTGACTTTC.

This CDR3 is CASSPSLWSGNTMYF. CDR3 nucleotides: TGTGCCAGCAGTCCCAGTTTGTGGTCTGGAAACACTATGTATTTT. The chain carries TRBV12-3 or TRBV12-4 and TRBJ1-3; D unclear. The CDR3 consists of 15 residues. V was shortened by 5 bases and J by 16 bases, with 27 bases between the two germline ends.

With regard to this clonotype: Mismatch with germline at one junction end may stem from a read error. The chain combines TRBV4-3 with TRBJ2-2; D possibly uses TRBD1 or TRBD2 (5 bases each). This CDR3 has 18 residues. CDR1 and CDR2 (germline): LGHNA, YSLEER. The CDR3 DNA reads TGCGCCAGCAGCCAAACCACTGGCGGACATACGGACACCGGGGAGCTGTCTTTT. It specifies CASSQTTGGHTDTGELSF.

Turning to this clonotype: Its ends do not fully match the called genes, so a read error is possible. V is TRBV29-1 and J is TRBJ2-1; D is unclear. This CDR3 contains 13 residues. Per germline, CDR1 SQVTM and CDR2 ANQGSEA. The CDR3 coding sequence is TGCAGCGTTCTGGTATCGTCCGAACATGAACAGTTCTTC. Its translation is CSVLVSSEHEQFF.

To note about this clonotype: A read error may account for a junction end that differs from germline. This chain joins TRBV5-6 and TRBJ2-5; 8 nucleotides agree with TRBD1. This CDR3 comprises 15 residues. CDR1 SGHDT and CDR2 YYEEEE come from the germline V gene. The CDR3 bases are TGTGCCATCAGCCTTGACAGGGGCATCCATGAGACCCAATACTTC. This codes for CAISLDRGIHETQYF.

The rearrangement uses TRBV6-5 and TRBJ2-1, with D maybe TRBD1 (7 bases). V was shortened by 10 bases and J by 5 bases, with 18 bases between the two germline ends. CDR3 size: 14 residues. CDR1 is MNHEY, CDR2 SVGAGI, per germline. This CDR3 is CANSYGGGNNEQFF. The CDR3 bases are TGTGCCAATAGTTACGGAGGGGGCAACAATGAGCAGTTCTTC.

This clonotype has ten or more counts. The chain is built from TRBV5-4 and TRBJ1-6; TRBD1 matches at 9 bases. The CDR3 has 12 residues. CDR1 SGHNT and CDR2 YYREEE come from the germline V gene (reference sequence). The trim removed 6 bases at V and 10 bases at J, leaving 2 bases unmatched. The CDR3 nucleotides are TGTGCCAGCACCGGACAGGGGTCACCCCTCCACTTT. Translation: CASTGQGSPLHF.

As regards this clonotype: Here the CDR3 omits its conserved ending phenylalanine or tryptophan, so a read error is the likely source. The chain has TRBV10-2 and TRBJ2-3; TRBD1 might be the D (6 bases). This CDR3 spans 15 amino acids. CDR1 and CDR2 from the germline V gene are WSHSY and SAAADI. With 7 bases removed from V and 2 bases from J, the gap between germline ends came to 16 bases. For the CDR3, the DNA is TGCGCCAGCATTGGGGGCCCCCGGTTCACAGATACGCAGTATGTT. It encodes CASIGGPRFTDTQYV.

In regard to this clonotype: The junction departs from the called germline gene at one end, perhaps through a read error. V usage is TRBV25-1 and J usage is TRBJ2-5; D unresolved. The CDR3 runs 12 residues. Germline values: CDR1 MGHDK, CDR2 SYGVNS. DNA of the CDR3: TGTGCCAGCAATCTAAACTCAGAGACCGAGTACTTC. Residues: CASNLNSETEYF.

This clonotype appeared a single time. The junction departs from the called germline gene at one end, perhaps through a read error. The J gene is TRBJ2-7, the V gene TRBV6-5; 8 nucleotides align to TRBD2. CDR3 size: 14 residues. The germline CDR1 and CDR2 sequences are MNHEY and SVGAGI. The CDR3 DNA sequence: TGTGGCAGCAGTTCTTCAGCGGGAGAGGGCGAGCAGTACTTC. It is translated as CGSSSSAGEGEQYF.

On this clonotype: The missing conserved phenylalanine or tryptophan at the end of this CDR3 makes a read error likely. Because the CDR3's place on the DNA is in doubt, the DNA is left out and the CDR3 is given as listed by TCRdb. The chain carries TRBV6-2 or TRBV6-3 and TRBJ2-3. The CDR3 totals 12 residues, both ends included. CDR1 is MNHEY and CDR2 is SVGEGT in the germline V gene. The CDR3 sequence: CASRSSADTHYL.